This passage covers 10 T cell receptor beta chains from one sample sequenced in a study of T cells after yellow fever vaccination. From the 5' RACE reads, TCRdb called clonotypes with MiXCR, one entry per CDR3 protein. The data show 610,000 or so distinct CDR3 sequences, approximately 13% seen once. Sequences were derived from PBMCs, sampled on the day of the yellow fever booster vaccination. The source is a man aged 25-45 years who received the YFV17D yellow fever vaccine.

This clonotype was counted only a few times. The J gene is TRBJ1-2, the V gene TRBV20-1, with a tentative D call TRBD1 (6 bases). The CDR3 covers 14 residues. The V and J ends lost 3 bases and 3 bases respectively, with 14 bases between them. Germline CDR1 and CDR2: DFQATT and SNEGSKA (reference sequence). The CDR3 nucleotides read TGCAGTGCTAGGGGGGGCTCGGAGGACTATGGCTACACCTTC. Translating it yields CSARGGSEDYGYTF.

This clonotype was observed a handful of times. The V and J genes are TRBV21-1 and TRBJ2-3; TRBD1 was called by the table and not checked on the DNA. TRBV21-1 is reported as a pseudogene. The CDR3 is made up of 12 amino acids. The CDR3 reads CATLEWSDTQYF. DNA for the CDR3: TGTGCCACCCTGGAATGGTCTGATACGCAGTATTTT.

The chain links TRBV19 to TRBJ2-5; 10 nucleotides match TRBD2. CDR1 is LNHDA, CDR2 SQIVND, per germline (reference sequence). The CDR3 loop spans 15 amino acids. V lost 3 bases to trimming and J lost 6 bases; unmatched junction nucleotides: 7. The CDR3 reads CASSIWASGSQTQYF. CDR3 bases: TGTGCCAGTAGTATTTGGGCTAGCGGGAGTCAGACCCAGTACTTC.

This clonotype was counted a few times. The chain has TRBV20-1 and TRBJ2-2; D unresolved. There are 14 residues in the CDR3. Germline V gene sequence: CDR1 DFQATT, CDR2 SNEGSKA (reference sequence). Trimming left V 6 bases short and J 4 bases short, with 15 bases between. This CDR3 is CSAPLTSGTGELFF. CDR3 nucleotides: TGCAGTGCCCCCCTCACGTCCGGCACCGGGGAGCTGTTTTTT.

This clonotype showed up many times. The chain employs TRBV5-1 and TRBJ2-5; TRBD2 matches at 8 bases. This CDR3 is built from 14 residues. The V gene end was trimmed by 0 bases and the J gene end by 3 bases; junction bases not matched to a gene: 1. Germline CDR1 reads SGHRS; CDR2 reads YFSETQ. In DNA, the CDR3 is TGCGCCAGCAGCTTGGGGCGGGAGGAAGAGACCCAGTACTTC. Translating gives CASSLGREEETQYF.

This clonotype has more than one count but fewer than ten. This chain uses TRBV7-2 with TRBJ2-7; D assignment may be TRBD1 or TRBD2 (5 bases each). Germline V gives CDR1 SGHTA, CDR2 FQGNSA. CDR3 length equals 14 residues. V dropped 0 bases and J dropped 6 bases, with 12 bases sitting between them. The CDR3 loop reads CASSLARDVSEQYF. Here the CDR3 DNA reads TGTGCCAGCAGCTTAGCCCGGGACGTTAGCGAGCAGTACTTC.

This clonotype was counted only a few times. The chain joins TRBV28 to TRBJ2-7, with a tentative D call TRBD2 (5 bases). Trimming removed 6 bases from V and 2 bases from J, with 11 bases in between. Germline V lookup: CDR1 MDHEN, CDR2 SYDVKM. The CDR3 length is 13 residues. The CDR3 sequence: CASRGAETYEQYF. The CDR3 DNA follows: TGTGCCAGCAGGGGAGCGGAGACCTACGAGCAGTACTTC. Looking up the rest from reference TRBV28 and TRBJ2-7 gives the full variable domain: DVKVTQSSRYLVKRTGEKVFLECVQDMDHENMFWYRQDPGLGLRLIYFSYDVKMKEKGDIPEGYSVSREKKERFSLILESASTNQTSMYLCASRGAETYEQYFGPGTRLTVT.

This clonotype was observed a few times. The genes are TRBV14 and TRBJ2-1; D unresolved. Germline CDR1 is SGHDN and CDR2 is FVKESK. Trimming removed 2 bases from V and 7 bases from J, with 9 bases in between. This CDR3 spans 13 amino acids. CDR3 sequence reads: CASSQYGLNEQFF. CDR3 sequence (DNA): TGTGCCAGCAGCCAATACGGGTTAAATGAGCAGTTCTTC.

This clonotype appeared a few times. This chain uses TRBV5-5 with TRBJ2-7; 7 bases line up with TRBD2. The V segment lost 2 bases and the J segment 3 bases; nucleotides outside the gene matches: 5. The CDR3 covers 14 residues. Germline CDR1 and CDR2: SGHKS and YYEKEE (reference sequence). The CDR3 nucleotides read TGTGCCAGCAGCTTCCAGCGGGGAAACTACGAGCAGTACTTC. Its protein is CASSFQRGNYEQYF.

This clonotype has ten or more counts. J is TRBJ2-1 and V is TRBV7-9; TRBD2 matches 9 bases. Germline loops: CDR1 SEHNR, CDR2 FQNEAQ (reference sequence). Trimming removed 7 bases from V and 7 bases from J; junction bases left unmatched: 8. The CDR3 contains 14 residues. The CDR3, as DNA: TGTGCCAGCATCGCCCTAGCGGGAATAAATGAGCAGTTCTTC. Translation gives CASIALAGINEQFF. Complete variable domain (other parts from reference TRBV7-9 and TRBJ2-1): DTGVSQNPRHKITKRGQNVTFRCDPISEHNRLYWYRQTLGQGPEFLTYFQNEAQLEKSRLLSDRFSAERPKGSFSTLEIQRTEQGDSAMYLCASIALAGINEQFFGPGTRLTVL.